These T cell receptor beta chains were read from a single sample in a study of blood T cell repertoires in COVID-19. Libraries were prepared by immunoSEQ multiplex PCR; TCRdb keeps only in-frame clonotypes and omits some of them. Among 300,000 to 400,000 clones listed, 80% to 90% were seen once. Sample: peripheral blood. These receptors all come from a man aged 50-60 years with active or convalescent COVID-19. Both conserved end residues are part of each CDR3. D genes are given only for firm matches. Some rows have no size entry. The others give once, few or many, or a class for an expanded clone.

size | D | J | V | DNA | CDR3
- | - | TRBJ1-1 | TRBV11-2 | TGTGCCAGCAGCTTATCTGCCCGGGGTAGAACTGAAGCTTTCTTT | CASSLSARGRTEAFF
- | - | TRBJ1-1 | TRBV2 | TGTGCCAGCACAGGGATGTTGAACACTGAAGCTTTCTTT | CASTGMLNTEAFF
once | TRBD1 | TRBJ1-3 | TRBV5-4 | TGTGCCAGCAGCTCCGCGGGACAGATCCACACCATATATTTT | CASSSAGQIHTIYF
- | TRBD1 | TRBJ1-2 | TRBV28 | TGTGCCAGCAGTCCGGGACAGGACGTCTATGGCTACACCTTC | CASSPGQDVYGYTF
- | - | TRBJ2-1 | TRBV11-2 | TGTGCCAGCAGCTTAGGTCCGGGACTGTCCTCCGATGAGCAGTTCTTC | CASSLGPGLSSDEQFF
once | - | TRBJ1-3 | TRBV6-5 | TGTGCCAGCAGTTCGGGGACACCTGGAAACACCATATATTTT | CASSSGTPGNTIYF
- | TRBD1 | TRBJ1-1 | TRBV29-1 | TGCAGCGGACAAGGACAGGGGAACACTGAAGCTTTCTTT | CSGQGQGNTEAFF
- | - | TRBJ2-3 | TRBV24-1 | TGTGCCACCAGTGCGGGCACAGATACGCAGTATTTT | CATSAGTDTQYF
- | TRBD1 | TRBJ2-3 | TRBV9 | TGTGCCAGCAGCGGGGGACAGGCCTCTAGCACAGATACGCAGTATTTT | CASSGGQASSTDTQYF
- | - | TRBJ1-2 | TRBV7-2 | TGTGCCAGCAGCCCTACAGGGATGGACTATGGCTACACCTTC | CASSPTGMDYGYTF
- | - | TRBJ2-1 | TRBV3-1/TRBV3-2 | TGTGCCAGCAGCCAAGTAAACAATCCATTCTACAATGAGCAGTTCTTC | CASSQVNNPFYNEQFF
- | TRBD2 | TRBJ2-3 | TRBV5-6 | TGTGCCAGCAGCTTGGTAGGGACTATCACAGATACGCAGTATTTT | CASSLVGTITDTQYF
- | TRBD1 | TRBJ1-6 | TRBV7-8 | TGTGCCAGCAGCCCATGGGACAGGATCTATAATTCACCCCTCCACTTT | CASSPWDRIYNSPLHF
- | - | TRBJ1-1 | TRBV7-9 | TGTGCCAGCAGCCACCCCTCCGCCTCCCGGGATGGGGAAGCTTTCTTT | CASSHPSASRDGEAFF
- | - | TRBJ1-1 | TRBV7-3 | TGTGCCAGCAGCCCTGGGGACATATCTGGAGCTTTCTTT | CASSPGDISGAFF
- | - | TRBJ1-2 | TRBV4-3 | TGCGCCAGCAGCCAAGGGGCCGAGGGCTATGGCTACACCTTC | CASSQGAEGYGYTF
- | TRBD2 | TRBJ2-1 | TRBV30 | TGTGCCTGGAGTGGAAAGCGGGAGGCGCTGTATGAGCAGTTCTTC | CAWSGKREALYEQFF
- | TRBD1 | TRBJ1-3 | TRBV6-1 | TGTGCCAGCAGTGAAGTCCGACAGGGGGCTGGAGTCACCATATATTTT | CASSEVRQGAGVTIYF
once | TRBD1 | TRBJ1-1 | TRBV6-5 | TGTGCCAGCAGTCCTGTCAGGGGGGCTGAAGCTTTCTTT | CASSPVRGAEAFF
- | - | TRBJ2-2 | TRBV11-3 | TGTGCCAGCAGCTTGCGGGACTCGAGGGGGGGATACACCGGGGAGCTGTTTTTT | CASSLRDSRGGYTGELFF
- | - | TRBJ1-2 | TRBV6-1 | TGTGCCAGCAGTGAAGGGACACCGGATAACTATGGCTACACCTTC | CASSEGTPDNYGYTF
- | - | TRBJ1-4 | TRBV5-1 | TGCGCCAGCAGTCGGAACCCACAGGACACAAATGAAAAACTGTTTTTT | CASSRNPQDTNEKLFF
- | TRBD1 | TRBJ2-1 | TRBV29-1 | TGCAGCTCCCGGGACAGAAACTACAATGAGCAGTTCTTC | CSSRDRNYNEQFF
- | TRBD2 | TRBJ2-1 | TRBV28 | TGTGCCAGCAGTTTAGCCCTCGGGACTAGCGGTTACAATGAGCAGTTCTTC | CASSLALGTSGYNEQFF
- | TRBD1 | TRBJ1-4 | TRBV7-9 | TGTGCCAGCAGCCTACCCACCGGGACAGGGAATGAAAAACTGTTTTTT | CASSLPTGTGNEKLFF
- | TRBD1 | TRBJ1-5 | TRBV10-3 | TGTGCCATCAGTGAAACCGGGACAGCCAACAATCAGCCCCAGCATTTT | CAISETGTANNQPQHF
- | TRBD2 | TRBJ2-5 | TRBV3-1/TRBV3-2 | TGTGCCAGCAGCCACCATGGGACCCGGGGGGGAGAGACCCAGTACTTC | CASSHHGTRGGETQYF
- | - | TRBJ2-5 | TRBV2 | TGTGCCAGCAGCTCCCCCGGGATTGGGGAGGAGACCCAGTACTTC | CASSSPGIGEETQYF
- | TRBD2 | TRBJ2-3 | TRBV7-9 | TGTGCCAGCAGCCCCGGGGGGACGCAGTATTTT | CASSPGGTQYF
- | TRBD1 | TRBJ1-1 | TRBV4-3 | TGCGCCAGCAGCCAAGGGCATAACAGGGGGACTGAAGCTTTCTTT | CASSQGHNRGTEAFF
once | TRBD1 | TRBJ2-5 | TRBV7-7 | TGTGCTAGCAGCTTACAGGGGCCCCAAGAGACCCAGTACTTC | CASSLQGPQETQYF
- | TRBD1 | TRBJ2-7 | TRBV6-1 | TGTGCCAGCAGTGAATCCACAGGGGAGTTCTACGAGCAGTACTTC | CASSESTGEFYEQYF
- | - | TRBJ2-7 | TRBV7-2 | TGTGCCAGCAGCTTTTTCGCCCAGACACAGGGTTCCGAGCAGTACTTC | CASSFFAQTQGSEQYF
- | - | TRBJ2-1 | TRBV2 | TGTGCCACCCAGGGGGGAGTTAGGAGCGCGGGTGAGCAGTTCTTC | CATQGGVRSAGEQFF
few | - | TRBJ1-6 | TRBV4-3 | TGCGCCAGCAGCCAAGATGGAGGGAGGGGTCATTCACCCCTCCACTTT | CASSQDGGRGHSPLHF
- | TRBD1 | TRBJ2-7 | TRBV28 | TGTGCCAGCAGTTCCCAGGGGACAGGATCCTACGAGCAGTACTTC | CASSSQGTGSYEQYF
- | - | TRBJ2-1 | TRBV3-1/TRBV3-2 | TGTGCCAGCAGTCTAATCGGGACTGGAATAAATGAGCAGTTCTTC | CASSLIGTGINEQFF
few | TRBD2 | TRBJ2-3 | TRBV3-1/TRBV3-2 | TGTGCCAGCAGCCCGGGGAGCGGGAGGGCCCTGTATTTT | CASSPGSGRALYF
- | TRBD2 | TRBJ2-1 | TRBV7-2 | TGTGCCAGCAGCTTGGGTCGACTAGCCGGTACGCATGAGCAGTTCTTC | CASSLGRLAGTHEQFF
- | - | TRBJ1-2 | TRBV29-1 | TGCAGCGTTGAACAACAGACCTATGGCTACACCTTC | CSVEQQTYGYTF